This is a list of T cell receptor beta chains from one sample in a study of T cell changes during pregnancy in multiple sclerosis. TCRdb keeps only in-frame clones here, not all; method: immunoSEQ multiplex PCR. The table shows around 78,000 clones, with roughly nine tenths occurring only once. Sequencing used peripheral blood, obtained in the third trimester of pregnancy. The receptors originated from a female donor in good health, enrolled as a control in a pregnancy study. CDR3s include the opening cysteine and the closing phenylalanine or tryptophan. Fields, in order: clone size, CDR3 length, D gene, V gene, J gene, CDR3 DNA, CDR3 protein. The D gene is left open where the match is weak. Clone size, where shown, is once, few, many, or a class for clones that have expanded.

clone size: .
CDR3 length: 17
D gene: TRBD1
V gene: TRBV7-8
J gene: TRBJ2-7
CDR3 DNA: TGTGCCAGCAGCTTCTCAGCTGGGACAGGGGGATATTACGAGCAGTACTTC
CDR3 protein: CASSFSAGTGGYYEQYF

clone size: .
CDR3 length: 15
D gene: TRBD1
V gene: TRBV6-5
J gene: TRBJ1-5
CDR3 DNA: TGTGCCAGCAGTTACTCGAGGGGGCCAAATCAGCCCCAGCATTTT
CDR3 protein: CASSYSRGPNQPQHF

clone size: .
CDR3 length: 15
D gene: TRBD2
V gene: TRBV6-1
J gene: TRBJ2-7
CDR3 DNA: TGTGCCAGCATCAGACCCGGGACTAGCTCGCACGAGCAGTACTTC
CDR3 protein: CASIRPGTSSHEQYF

clone size: .
CDR3 length: 15
D gene: .
V gene: TRBV14
J gene: TRBJ1-6
CDR3 DNA: TGTGCCAGCAGCCGAGGGAGCTCCTATAATTCACCCCTCCACTTT
CDR3 protein: CASSRGSSYNSPLHF

clone size: .
CDR3 length: 14
D gene: .
V gene: TRBV4-1
J gene: TRBJ1-1
CDR3 DNA: TGCGCCAGCAGCCGCAAAGACAGCAACACTGAAGCTTTCTTT
CDR3 protein: CASSRKDSNTEAFF

clone size: once
CDR3 length: 14
D gene: .
V gene: TRBV7-9
J gene: TRBJ1-5
CDR3 DNA: TGTGCCAGCAGCCGGACTGCGAGCAATCAGCCCCAGCATTTT
CDR3 protein: CASSRTASNQPQHF

clone size: few
CDR3 length: 10
D gene: .
V gene: TRBV30
J gene: TRBJ1-2
CDR3 DNA: TGTGCCTGGGCCAGGGGTGGCTACACCTTC
CDR3 protein: CAWARGGYTF

clone size: once
CDR3 length: 12
D gene: TRBD2
V gene: TRBV27
J gene: TRBJ2-7
CDR3 DNA: TGTGCCAGCAGCCCTAGCGGGGTCGAGCAGTACTTC
CDR3 protein: CASSPSGVEQYF

clone size: .
CDR3 length: 15
D gene: .
V gene: TRBV27
J gene: TRBJ1-1
CDR3 DNA: TGTGCCAGCAGTTTAATTCAGGGAGGGAACACTGAAGCTTTCTTT
CDR3 protein: CASSLIQGGNTEAFF

clone size: .
CDR3 length: 14
D gene: TRBD1
V gene: TRBV5-1
J gene: TRBJ1-2
CDR3 DNA: TGCGCCAGCAGAAAACAGGGGGCAGAGGTTGGCTACACCTTC
CDR3 protein: CASRKQGAEVGYTF

clone size: .
CDR3 length: 14
D gene: .
V gene: TRBV2
J gene: TRBJ1-2
CDR3 DNA: TGTGCCAGCAGCGAAGCATACTTCAACTATGGCTACACCTTC
CDR3 protein: CASSEAYFNYGYTF

clone size: .
CDR3 length: 16
D gene: TRBD1
V gene: TRBV7-9
J gene: TRBJ1-4
CDR3 DNA: TGTGCCAGCAGTTCCGGGACAGGGGGCGTTAATGAAAAACTGTTTTTT
CDR3 protein: CASSSGTGGVNEKLFF

clone size: .
CDR3 length: 13
D gene: .
V gene: TRBV7-2
J gene: TRBJ2-1
CDR3 DNA: TGTGCCAGCAGCGGCTATCTCTCAGGTGAGCAGTTCTTC
CDR3 protein: CASSGYLSGEQFF

clone size: once
CDR3 length: 15
D gene: TRBD2
V gene: TRBV5-1
J gene: TRBJ2-5
CDR3 DNA: TGCGCCAGCAGCTTGAGCCTAGCGGCCCAAGAGACCCAGTACTTC
CDR3 protein: CASSLSLAAQETQYF

clone size: .
CDR3 length: 16
D gene: .
V gene: TRBV5-5
J gene: TRBJ2-5
CDR3 DNA: TGTGCCAGCAGCTTGTCGCCAGGTAGTATCGGAGAGACCCAGTACTTC
CDR3 protein: CASSLSPGSIGETQYF

clone size: .
CDR3 length: 15
D gene: TRBD2
V gene: TRBV7-2
J gene: TRBJ2-5
CDR3 DNA: TGTGCCAGCAACCTAGCGGGACTTATCCAAGAGACCCAGTACTTC
CDR3 protein: CASNLAGLIQETQYF

clone size: .
CDR3 length: 13
D gene: .
V gene: TRBV2
J gene: TRBJ2-5
CDR3 DNA: TGTGCCAGCAGTGAAGGACTAGAAGGGACCCAGTACTTC
CDR3 protein: CASSEGLEGTQYF

clone size: .
CDR3 length: 14
D gene: TRBD1
V gene: TRBV6-5
J gene: TRBJ2-3
CDR3 DNA: TGTGCCAGCAGACGACAGGGAGACACAGATACGCAGTATTTT
CDR3 protein: CASRRQGDTDTQYF

clone size: .
CDR3 length: 15
D gene: TRBD1
V gene: TRBV9
J gene: TRBJ1-1
CDR3 DNA: TGTGCCAGCAGCCCAGACAGGGGGGTGAACACTGAAGCTTTCTTT
CDR3 protein: CASSPDRGVNTEAFF

clone size: .
CDR3 length: 11
D gene: .
V gene: TRBV6-5
J gene: TRBJ2-7
CDR3 DNA: TGTGCCAGCAGTTACTCGCGCGAGCAGTACTTC
CDR3 protein: CASSYSREQYF

clone size: once
CDR3 length: 16
D gene: TRBD1
V gene: TRBV6-1
J gene: TRBJ1-5
CDR3 DNA: TGTGCCAGCAGTGGGCAGGGGGCGACTTTGGGTCAGCCCCAGCATTTT
CDR3 protein: CASSGQGATLGQPQHF

clone size: .
CDR3 length: 14
D gene: .
V gene: TRBV19
J gene: TRBJ1-5
CDR3 DNA: TGTGCCAGTGCAACAGGGTTTAACAATCAGCCCCAGCATTTT
CDR3 protein: CASATGFNNQPQHF

clone size: .
CDR3 length: 16
D gene: TRBD2
V gene: TRBV7-2
J gene: TRBJ2-7
CDR3 DNA: TGTGCCAGCAGCTTATCGTTTGCTAGCGGGTTCAACGAGCAGTACTTC
CDR3 protein: CASSLSFASGFNEQYF

clone size: .
CDR3 length: 15
D gene: TRBD2
V gene: TRBV2
J gene: TRBJ2-1
CDR3 DNA: TGTGCCAGCAGCTCGGGACTAGCCTGGATCAATGAGCAGTTCTTC
CDR3 protein: CASSSGLAWINEQFF

clone size: .
CDR3 length: 14
D gene: .
V gene: TRBV9
J gene: TRBJ1-1
CDR3 DNA: TGTGCCAGCAGCGTAGTTTTCAGGGCCGGAGGGAATTTCTTT
CDR3 protein: CASSVVFRAGGNFF

clone size: .
CDR3 length: 13
D gene: .
V gene: TRBV25-1
J gene: TRBJ1-5
CDR3 DNA: TGTGCCAGCTCCCTGGGGGCCGATCAGCCCCAGCATTTT
CDR3 protein: CASSLGADQPQHF

clone size: once
CDR3 length: 15
D gene: TRBD2
V gene: TRBV9
J gene: TRBJ2-5
CDR3 DNA: TGTGCCAGCACCACTAGCGGGACAAGCGAAGAGACCCAGTACTTC
CDR3 protein: CASTTSGTSEETQYF

clone size: .
CDR3 length: 12
D gene: .
V gene: TRBV21-1
J gene: TRBJ2-3
CDR3 DNA: TGTGCCAGCAGCACCTCTCTAGATACGCAGTATTTT
CDR3 protein: CASSTSLDTQYF

clone size: once
CDR3 length: 14
D gene: TRBD2
V gene: TRBV28
J gene: TRBJ2-1
CDR3 DNA: TGTGCCAGCAGTTTAGGACTAGCAAACAATGAGCAGTTCTTC
CDR3 protein: CASSLGLANNEQFF